This T cell receptor beta chain was documented in a study of regulatory T cells in long-lasting Graves disease. Arm-PCR with iRepertoire HTBI primers amplified the CDR3 regions for these TCR beta libraries. Each CDR3 protein is one row after TCRdb ran MiXCR on the multiplex PCR reads. The profile shows a few hundred thousand distinct CDR3 sequences, about 10% of them singletons. Time point meaning: newly diagnosed GD, antithyroid drugs for less than 3 months. Construction of the TCR library relied on RNA isolated from PBMCs. The same sample was also used in a study of T cells in Graves' hyperthyroidism and ophthalmopathy.

This TCR derives from a woman between 18 and 29 years old with Graves disease. The specimen was peripheral blood mononuclear cells (PBMCs), collected at new diagnosis, from a patient treated with antithyroid drugs.

CDR3 DNA: TGTGCCAGCAGTTCGCAGGGAAGAGACTATGGCTACACCTTC. Translation: CASSSQGRDYGYTF. The chain employs TRBV6-2 or TRBV6-3 and TRBJ1-2, with D possibly matching TRBD1 (5 bases). Germline assignment: CDR1 MNHEY and CDR2 SVGEGT. V was trimmed by 4 bases and J by 3 bases, leaving 12 bases between them. The CDR3 contains 14 residues.